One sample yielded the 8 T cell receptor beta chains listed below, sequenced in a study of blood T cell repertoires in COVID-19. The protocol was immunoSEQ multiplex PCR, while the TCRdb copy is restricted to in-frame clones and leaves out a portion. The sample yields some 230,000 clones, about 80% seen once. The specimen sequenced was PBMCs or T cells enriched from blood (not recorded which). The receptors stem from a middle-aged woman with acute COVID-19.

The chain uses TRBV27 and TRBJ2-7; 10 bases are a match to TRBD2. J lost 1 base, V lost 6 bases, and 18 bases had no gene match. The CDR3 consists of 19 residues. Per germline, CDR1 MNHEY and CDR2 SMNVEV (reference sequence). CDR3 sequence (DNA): TGTGCCAGCAGCCCAAGAAGGAGCGGGAGGGCCATGGGGTCCTACGAGCAGTACTTC. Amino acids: CASSPRRSGRAMGSYEQYF.

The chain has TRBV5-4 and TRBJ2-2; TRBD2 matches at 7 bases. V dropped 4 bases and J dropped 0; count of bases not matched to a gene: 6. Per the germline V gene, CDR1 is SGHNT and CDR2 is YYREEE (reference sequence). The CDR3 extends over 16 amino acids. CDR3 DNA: TGTGCCAGCAGCAAGAACGGGGGGACGAACACCGGGGAGCTGTTTTTT. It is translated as CASSKNGGTNTGELFF.

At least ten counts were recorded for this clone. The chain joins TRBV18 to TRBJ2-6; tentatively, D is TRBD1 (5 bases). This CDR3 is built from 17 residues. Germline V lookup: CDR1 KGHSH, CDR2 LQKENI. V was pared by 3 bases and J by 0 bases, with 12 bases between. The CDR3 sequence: CASSPPGPLSGANVLTF. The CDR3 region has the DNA TGTGCCAGCTCACCCCCAGGGCCTCTCTCTGGGGCCAACGTCCTGACTTTC.

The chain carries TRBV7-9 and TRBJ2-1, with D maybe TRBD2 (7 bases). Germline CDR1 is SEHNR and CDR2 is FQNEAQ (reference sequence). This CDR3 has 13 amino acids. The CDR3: CARGGSSYNEQFF. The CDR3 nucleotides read TGTGCGAGGGGGGGAAGCTCCTACAATGAGCAGTTCTTC.

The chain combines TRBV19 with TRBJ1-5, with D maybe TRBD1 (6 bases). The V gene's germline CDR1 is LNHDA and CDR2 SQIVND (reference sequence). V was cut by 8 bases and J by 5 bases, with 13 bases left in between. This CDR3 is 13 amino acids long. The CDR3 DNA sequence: TGTGCCAGTGCCCAGGGGAGCGATCAGCCCCAGCATTTT. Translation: CASAQGSDQPQHF.

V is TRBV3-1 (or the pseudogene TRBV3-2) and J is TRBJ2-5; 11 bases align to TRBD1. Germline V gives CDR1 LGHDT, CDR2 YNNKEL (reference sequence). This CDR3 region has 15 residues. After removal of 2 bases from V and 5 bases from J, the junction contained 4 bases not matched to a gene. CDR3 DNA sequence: TGTGCCAGCAGCCAACTCCGGGACAGGGGGGAGACCCAGTACTTC. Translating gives CASSQLRDRGETQYF.

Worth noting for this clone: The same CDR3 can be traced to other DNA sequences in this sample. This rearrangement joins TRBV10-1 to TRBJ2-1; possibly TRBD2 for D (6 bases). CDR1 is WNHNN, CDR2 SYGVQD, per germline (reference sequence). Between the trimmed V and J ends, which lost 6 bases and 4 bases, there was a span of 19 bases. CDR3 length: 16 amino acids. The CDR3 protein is CASSPTGSGGYNEQFF. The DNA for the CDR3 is TGCGCCAGCAGCCCGACTGGTTCCGGGGGATACAATGAGCAGTTCTTC.

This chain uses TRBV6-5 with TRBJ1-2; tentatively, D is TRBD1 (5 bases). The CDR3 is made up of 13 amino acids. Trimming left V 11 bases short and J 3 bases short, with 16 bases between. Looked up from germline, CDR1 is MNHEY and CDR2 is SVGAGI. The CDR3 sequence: CASTAGLYYGYTF. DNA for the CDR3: TGTGCCTCTACGGCGGGGCTGTACTATGGCTACACCTTC.